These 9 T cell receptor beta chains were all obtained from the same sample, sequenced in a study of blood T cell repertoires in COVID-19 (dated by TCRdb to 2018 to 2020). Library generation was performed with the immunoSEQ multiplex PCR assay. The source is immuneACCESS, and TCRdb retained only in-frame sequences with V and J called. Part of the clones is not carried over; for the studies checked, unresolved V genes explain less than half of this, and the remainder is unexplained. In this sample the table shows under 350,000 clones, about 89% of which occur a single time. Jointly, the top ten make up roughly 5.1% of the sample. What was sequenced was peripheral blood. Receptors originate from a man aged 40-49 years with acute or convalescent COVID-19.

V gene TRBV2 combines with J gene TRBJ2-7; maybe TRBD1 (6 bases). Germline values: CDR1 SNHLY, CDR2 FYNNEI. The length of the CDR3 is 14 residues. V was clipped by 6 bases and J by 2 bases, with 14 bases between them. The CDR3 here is CASRDSMNPYEQYF. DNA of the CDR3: TGTGCCAGCAGGGACAGCATGAACCCCTACGAGCAGTACTTC.

This chain's CDR3 is CASSLDGLYYTQYF. The CDR3 region has the DNA TGTGCCAGCAGCTTAGACGGACTCTACTATACGCAGTATTTT. The rearrangement joins TRBV7-2 to TRBJ2-3, with D maybe TRBD2 (5 bases). The germline gives CDR1 SGHTA, CDR2 FQGNSA. The CDR3 spans 14 residues. V lost 1 base, J lost 7 bases, and 12 bases lay in between.

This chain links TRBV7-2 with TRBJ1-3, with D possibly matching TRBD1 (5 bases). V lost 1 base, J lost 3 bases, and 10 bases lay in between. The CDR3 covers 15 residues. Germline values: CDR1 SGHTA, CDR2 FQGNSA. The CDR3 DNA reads TGTGCCAGCAGCTTAGGGCAGGGCTTTGGAAACACCATATATTTT. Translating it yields CASSLGQGFGNTIYF.

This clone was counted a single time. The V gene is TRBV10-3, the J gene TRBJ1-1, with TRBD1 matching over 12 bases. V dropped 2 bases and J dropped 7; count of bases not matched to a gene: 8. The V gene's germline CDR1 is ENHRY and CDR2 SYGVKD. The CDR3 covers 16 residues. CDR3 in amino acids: CAISEGGTGGQVEAFF. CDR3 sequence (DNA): TGTGCCATCAGTGAGGGGGGGACAGGGGGCCAGGTTGAAGCTTTCTTT.

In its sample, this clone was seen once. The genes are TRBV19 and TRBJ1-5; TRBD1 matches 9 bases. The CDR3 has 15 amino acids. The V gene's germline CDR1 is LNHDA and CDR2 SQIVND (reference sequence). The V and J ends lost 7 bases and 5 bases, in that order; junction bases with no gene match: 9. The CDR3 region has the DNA TGTGCCAGTACTTATCGGACAGGGGCGGATCAGCCCCAGCATTTT. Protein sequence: CASTYRTGADQPQHF.

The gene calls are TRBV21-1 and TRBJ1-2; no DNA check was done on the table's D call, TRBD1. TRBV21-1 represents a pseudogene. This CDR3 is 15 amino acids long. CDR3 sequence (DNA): TGTGCCAGCAACGTGAAGGGGGCGCAGAACTATGGCTACACCTTC. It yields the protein CASNVKGAQNYGYTF.

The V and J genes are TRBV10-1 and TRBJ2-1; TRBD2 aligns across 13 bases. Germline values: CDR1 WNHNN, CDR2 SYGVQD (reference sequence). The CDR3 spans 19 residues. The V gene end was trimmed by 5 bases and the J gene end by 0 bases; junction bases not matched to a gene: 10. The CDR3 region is CASSKATGLAGSSYNEQFF. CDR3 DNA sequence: TGCGCCAGCAGTAAGGCAACGGGACTAGCGGGGAGCTCCTACAATGAGCAGTTCTTC.

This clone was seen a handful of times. As DNA, the CDR3 is TGTGCCAGCAGCCAACGGGAGGGGGGAACAACTGAAGCTTTCTTT. It translates to CASSQREGGTTEAFF. This chain links TRBV7-9 with TRBJ1-1, with a tentative D call TRBD1 (6 bases). The CDR3 totals 15 residues. Trimming pared 5 bases from V and 5 bases from J, leaving 18 bases between. Germline V CDR1 and CDR2: SEHNR, FQNEAQ (reference sequence).

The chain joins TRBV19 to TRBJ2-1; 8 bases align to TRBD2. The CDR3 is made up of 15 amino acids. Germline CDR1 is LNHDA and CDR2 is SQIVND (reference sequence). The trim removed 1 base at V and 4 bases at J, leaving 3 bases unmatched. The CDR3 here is CASSIAGGRYNEQFF. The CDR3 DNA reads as TGTGCCAGTAGTATAGCGGGGGGGAGGTACAATGAGCAGTTCTTC. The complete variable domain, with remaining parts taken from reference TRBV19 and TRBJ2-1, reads DGGITQSPKYLFRKEGQNVTLSCEQNLNHDAMYWYRQDPGQGLRLIYYSQIVNDFQKGDIAEGYSVSREKKESFPLTVTSAQKNPTAFYLCASSIAGGRYNEQFFGPGTRLTVL.